Listed below are T cell receptor beta chains from one sample, sequenced in a study of blood T cell repertoires in COVID-19. Measured with immunoSEQ multiplex PCR; TCRdb has only the in-frame clones, and not every one. The profile covers tens of thousands of clones, with approximately 88% appearing a single time and approximately 4% taken by the ten largest. Sample: peripheral blood. All receptors come from a human donor in a cohort sampled during active COVID-19. Both conserved end residues are part of each CDR3. The D gene is left open where the match is weak. The size entry is marked missing in some rows and otherwise reads once, few, many or a size class.

clone size	V gene	D gene	CDR3 length	J gene	CDR3 protein	CDR3 DNA
-	TRBV19	TRBD1	16	TRBJ1-5	CASSPPGTGFNQPQHF	TGTGCCAGTAGTCCCCCCGGGACAGGGTTTAATCAGCCCCAGCATTTT
-	TRBV5-8	TRBD1	16	TRBJ2-2	CASSRAWQGATGELFF	TGTGCCAGCAGCCGAGCCTGGCAGGGGGCCACCGGGGAGCTGTTTTTT
-	TRBV2	-	16	TRBJ1-4	CASKKGLAGSDEKLFF	TGTGCCAGCAAGAAGGGTCTGGCGGGGTCCGATGAAAAACTGTTTTTT
once	TRBV7-9	TRBD2	19	TRBJ2-1	CASSLVAVGSGLASNEQFF	TGTGCCAGCAGCTTAGTAGCGGTGGGATCGGGACTAGCCTCCAATGAGCAGTTCTTC
-	TRBV19	-	13	TRBJ2-1	CASRFSGYNEQFF	TGTGCCAGTAGGTTTTCGGGGTACAATGAGCAGTTCTTC
-	TRBV5-6	TRBD2	14	TRBJ2-4	CASSLVGLKNIQYF	TGTGCCAGCAGCTTGGTGGGACTAAAAAACATTCAGTACTTC
-	TRBV6-2/TRBV6-3	TRBD1	21	TRBJ1-1	CASSYSLTDRGRLKPNTEAFF	TGTGCCAGCAGTTACTCCTTGACGGACAGGGGGCGACTTAAACCGAACACTGAAGCTTTCTTT
-	TRBV28	-	13	TRBJ1-5	CASCLIQGQPQHF	TGTGCCAGCTGTCTAATCCAGGGTCAGCCCCAGCATTTT
-	TRBV7-3	-	14	TRBJ2-7	CASSLSGRAAEQYF	TGTGCCAGCAGCTTATCCGGCAGGGCAGCCGAGCAGTACTTC
-	TRBV11-2	-	12	TRBJ2-7	CASSLDTANEYF	TGTGCCAGCAGCTTAGATACAGCTAACGAGTACTTC
-	TRBV27	-	15	TRBJ2-1	CASSLSNGQNNEQFF	TGTGCCAGCAGTTTATCGAACGGACAGAACAATGAGCAGTTCTTC
once	TRBV9	TRBD1	17	TRBJ1-2	CASSVQRDSKYNYGYTF	TGTGCCAGCAGCGTCCAAAGGGACAGCAAATATAACTATGGCTACACCTTC
-	TRBV19	TRBD1	17	TRBJ1-2	CASSHSPDRAFGYGYTF	TGTGCCAGTAGTCACTCACCGGACAGGGCTTTTGGCTATGGCTACACCTTC
-	TRBV3-1/TRBV3-2	-	11	TRBJ1-2	CASSLGTGYTF	TGTGCCAGCAGCCTCGGGACAGGCTACACCTTC
-	TRBV19	-	15	TRBJ2-1	CASSDGQRSYNEQFF	TGTGCCAGTAGCGATGGACAAAGGTCCTACAATGAGCAGTTCTTC
-	TRBV9	TRBD2	15	TRBJ2-1	CASSAGLAGGNEQFF	TGTGCCAGCAGCGCGGGACTAGCGGGAGGGAATGAGCAGTTCTTC
-	TRBV4-2	TRBD1	17	TRBJ1-3	CASSQGGGQGAGNTIYF	TGTGCCAGCAGCCAAGGGGGGGGACAGGGGGCTGGAAACACCATATATTTT
-	TRBV11-2	-	17	TRBJ2-1	CASSRWRGQVRFDEQFF	TGTGCCAGCAGCCGATGGAGGGGGCAAGTCAGGTTCGATGAGCAGTTCTTC
-	TRBV4-3	TRBD2	15	TRBJ2-1	CASSQGSGLANEQFF	TGCGCCAGCAGCCAAGGATCGGGACTAGCAAATGAGCAGTTCTTC
-	TRBV6-5	TRBD2	14	TRBJ2-7	CASSLWRGGDEQYF	TGTGCCAGCAGTTTGTGGCGGGGGGGCGACGAGCAGTACTTC
-	TRBV10-1	TRBD1	16	TRBJ1-5	CASSLRSGTGHQPQHF	TGCGCCAGCAGCCTTCGATCCGGGACAGGGCATCAGCCCCAGCATTTT
few	TRBV19	-	13	TRBJ1-2	CASSRRQGGGYTF	TGTGCCAGTAGTAGAAGGCAGGGTGGTGGCTACACCTTC
-	TRBV7-6	TRBD2	19	TRBJ2-5	CASSLVYVAGGPIQETQYF	TGTGCCAGCAGCTTAGTCTACGTAGCGGGGGGCCCCATTCAAGAGACCCAGTACTTC
-	TRBV18	TRBD1	15	TRBJ1-5	CASSPGTGWHQPQHF	TGTGCCAGCTCACCCGGGACAGGGTGGCATCAGCCCCAGCATTTT
few	TRBV7-2	-	12	TRBJ2-7	CASSSSQTQQYF	TGTGCCAGCAGCTCTTCCCAGACTCAGCAGTACTTC
few	TRBV4-2	-	16	TRBJ2-7	CASSQDHTGTSYEQYF	TGTGCCAGCAGCCAAGACCACACAGGGACCTCCTACGAGCAGTACTTC
-	TRBV15	TRBD1	14	TRBJ2-3	CATSNTTGADTQYF	TGTGCCACCAGCAACACGACAGGGGCGGATACGCAGTATTTT
-	TRBV19	TRBD2	16	TRBJ2-2	CASSESGTSFGGELFF	TGTGCCAGTAGTGAATCCGGGACTAGCTTTGGCGGGGAGCTGTTTTTT
-	TRBV29-1	-	12	TRBJ1-1	CSVGTANTEAFF	TGCAGCGTTGGGACAGCCAACACTGAAGCTTTCTTT
-	TRBV7-9	TRBD1	12	TRBJ1-2	CASLAGGYVYTF	TGTGCCAGCCTGGCAGGGGGGTATGTCTACACCTTC
-	TRBV27	-	14	TRBJ2-7	CASSFSWPSYEQYF	TGTGCCAGCAGTTTTTCTTGGCCATCCTACGAGCAGTACTTC
-	TRBV4-1	-	17	TRBJ1-1	CASSQDIGRDGNTEAFF	TGCGCCAGCAGCCAAGATATAGGGAGGGACGGCAACACTGAAGCTTTCTTT
-	TRBV7-2	-	16	TRBJ2-7	CASSFGEGRGGYEQYF	-
-	TRBV19	TRBD2	16	TRBJ2-1	CASSLGGRSSYNEQFF	TGTGCCAGTAGTTTGGGAGGGAGGAGCTCCTACAATGAGCAGTTCTTC
-	TRBV7-9	TRBD2	14	TRBJ2-2	CAVSGGPSTGELFF	TGTGCCGTCAGCGGGGGGCCTAGTACCGGGGAGCTGTTTTTT
-	TRBV11-2	-	13	TRBJ2-7	CASSPGVPFEQYF	TGTGCCAGCAGCCCCGGGGTACCTTTCGAGCAGTACTTC
-	TRBV4-3	-	15	TRBJ2-7	CASSQVRLAKTPQYF	TGCGCCAGCAGCCAAGTTAGACTGGCGAAAACCCCGCAGTACTTC
-	TRBV7-9	TRBD2	16	TRBJ2-2	CASSFGSTGGTGELFF	TGTGCCAGCAGCTTTGGTTCGACGGGAGGAACCGGGGAGCTGTTTTTT